This passage covers 32 T cell receptor beta chains from one sample sequenced in a study of identical twins. Each CDR3 protein gets one entry after TCRdb re-called the 5' RACE reads with MiXCR. The repertoire holds some 630,000 distinct CDR3 sequences, less than 9% seen once, with 1.5% to 2% in the top ten. The same sample was also studied in work on yellow fever vaccine responses in identical twins.

Sequenced sample: PBMCs. The receptors were sampled from a woman under 30 in good health.

The genes are TRBV3-1 and TRBJ2-7, with unresolved D. This CDR3 region has 13 residues. Trimming stripped 0 bases from V and 1 base from J, with 4 bases between. Germline V gene data show CDR1 as LGHDT and CDR2 as YNNKEL (reference sequence). The CDR3 DNA is TGTGCCAGCAGCCAAGAGTGGTCCTACGAGCAGTACTTC. This gives the protein CASSQEWSYEQYF.

The rearrangement links TRBV5-1 to TRBJ2-6; 10 bases align to TRBD2. From germline, CDR1 is SGHRS and CDR2 YFSETQ. The CDR3 is 16 amino acids. The J segment lost 3 bases and the V segment lost 6 bases, leaving 6 bases of the junction unmatched. The DNA for the CDR3 is TGCGCCAGCACCCTAGCGGGAGCGGTTGGGGCCAACGTCCTGACTTTC. Translating it yields CASTLAGAVGANVLTF.

This clonotype showed up many times. The rearrangement links TRBV7-2 to TRBJ1-1; D not certain. The CDR3 extends over 11 amino acids. The ends were cut back, 5 bases at V and 8 bases at J, with 9 bases in the middle. CDR1 is SGHTA, CDR2 FQGNSA, per germline. The CDR3 loop reads CASSPLGEAFF. CDR3 DNA: TGTGCCAGCAGCCCCCTGGGCGAAGCTTTCTTT.

This clonotype was picked up many times. This sequence joins TRBV4-1 and TRBJ1-2; 9 bases are shared with TRBD1. Germline V gene data show CDR1 as MGHRA and CDR2 as YSYEKL. V was clipped by 4 bases and J by 6 bases; unmatched bases: 9. The CDR3 runs 15 residues. In DNA form, the CDR3 reads TGCGCCAGCAGCCGGTCCCGGGACAGGGAGGATGGCTACACCTTC. This encodes CASSRSRDREDGYTF.

The rearrangement uses TRBV12-3 or TRBV12-4 and TRBJ2-3, with D possibly TRBD2 on 6 matching bases. Trimming cost V 2 bases and J 9 bases, with 27 bases left between them. CDR3 size: 18 residues. The CDR3 spells CASSLIYASGLLGGTQYF. The CDR3 DNA follows: TGTGCCAGCAGTTTAATTTACGCATCGGGACTCCTTGGAGGCACGCAGTATTTT.

This clonotype was recorded at least ten times. The conserved phenylalanine or tryptophan is not found at the CDR3 terminus, so this likely reflects a read error. The DNA is left out, because the CDR3 cannot be placed on it with certainty; the CDR3 is given as TCRdb lists it. The rearrangement links TRBV20-1 to TRBJ1-5; the table's TRBD1 call for D was not verified on the DNA. The length of the CDR3 is 9 amino acids, counting both ends. CDR1 is DFQATT and CDR2 is SNEGSKA in the germline V gene (reference sequence). CDR3 sequence reads: CRRPWTGNL.

This clonotype has a handful of counts. This rearrangement joins TRBV5-1 to TRBJ1-4; no firm D call. Germline-derived CDR1 and CDR2 are SGHRS and YFSETQ. Trimming removed 4 bases from V and 5 bases from J, with 12 bases in between. This CDR3 contains 14 residues. CDR3 region: CASSPSGLNEKLFF. The DNA for the CDR3 is TGCGCCAGCAGCCCTTCCGGGTTGAATGAAAAACTGTTTTTT.

This clonotype was detected a few times. The chain carries TRBV25-1 and TRBJ1-6; no firm D call. Germline-derived CDR1 and CDR2 are MGHDK and SYGVNS. With 3 bases removed from V and 3 bases from J, the gap between germline ends came to 15 bases. The CDR3 is 17 amino acids. CDR3 sequence reads: CASSDTVNPNYNSPLHF. Here the CDR3 DNA reads TGTGCCAGCAGTGACACAGTGAACCCAAACTATAATTCACCCCTCCACTTT.

In this sample, this clonotype turned up a few times. The rearrangement joins TRBV6-2 or TRBV6-3 to TRBJ1-5, with D hard to call. V was pared by 6 bases and J by 0 bases, with 9 bases between. The CDR3 covers 14 residues. Germline CDR1 and CDR2: MNHEY and SVGEGT. CDR3 amino acids: CASRGRGSNQPQHF. CDR3 DNA: TGTGCCAGCAGGGGCCGGGGTAGCAATCAGCCCCAGCATTTT.

This clonotype has a handful of counts. The CDR3 loop is CASSQGLSSQPQHF. The CDR3 DNA reads TGTGCCAGCAGCCAGGGACTTTCGTCTCAGCCCCAGCATTTT. The gene calls are TRBV4-2 and TRBJ1-5; TRBD1 might be the D (5 bases). Trimming stripped 3 bases from V and 6 bases from J, with 12 bases between. The CDR3 length is 14 residues. Per germline, CDR1 LGHNA and CDR2 YNFKEQ.

This clonotype occurred a few times. V is TRBV20-1 and J is TRBJ2-1, with 11 positions matching TRBD2. This CDR3 has 14 residues. CDR1 and CDR2 from the germline V gene are DFQATT and SNEGSKA (reference sequence). Losses at the gene ends were 4 bases for V and 8 bases for J; bases not matched to a gene: 7. CDR3 coding DNA: TGCAGTGCTACACTAGCGGGAGTTAAGGATGAGCAGTTCTTC. As protein: CSATLAGVKDEQFF.

This clonotype occurred many times. This chain uses TRBV20-1 with TRBJ1-2, with D uncertain. V was trimmed by 0 bases and J by 2 bases, leaving 7 bases between them. The germline V gene encodes CDR1 DFQATT and CDR2 SNEGSKA (reference sequence). The CDR3 loop spans 13 amino acids. The CDR3 DNA sequence: TGCAGTGCTAGAGATCGGGCAAACTATGGCTACACCTTC. This sequence encodes CSARDRANYGYTF.

This rearrangement joins TRBV10-3 to TRBJ1-2; D gene unclear. The V and J ends lost 0 bases and 4 bases respectively, with 9 bases between them. The CDR3 covers 14 residues. Germline CDR1 ENHRY, CDR2 SYGVKD. The CDR3 DNA is TGTGCCATCAGTGAGTCGGGGTTCGGCTATGGCTACACCTTC. Protein product: CAISESGFGYGYTF.

This clonotype was found many times. The chain couples TRBV6-1 to TRBJ2-4; 7 bases fit TRBD2. The CDR3 covers 20 residues. The V gene end was trimmed by 3 bases and the J gene end by 0 bases; junction bases not matched to a gene: 17. CDR1 is MNHNS and CDR2 is SASEGT in the germline V gene. The CDR3 DNA sequence: TGTGCCAGCAGTGATTTGGCGGGGGTGGTCGTTAGCCTAGCCAAAAACATTCAGTACTTC. The encoded protein is CASSDLAGVVVSLAKNIQYF.

This clonotype was seen repeatedly, ten times or more. CDR3 nucleotide sequence: TGTGCCAGCAGCCAACAGTCCCCGAAGGGTTCACCCCTCCACTTT. Its translation: CASSQQSPKGSPLHF. This chain uses TRBV11-2 with TRBJ1-6; D call uncertain. Trimming shortened V by 5 bases and J by 9 bases, and 17 bases separated the two germline ends. This CDR3 is built from 15 residues. The V gene's germline CDR1 is SGHAT and CDR2 FQNNGV. The whole variable domain, filled in from reference TRBV11-2 and TRBJ1-6, reads EAGVAQSPRYKIIEKRQSVAFWCNPISGHATLYWYQQILGQGPKLLIQFQNNGVVDDSQLPKDRFSAERLKGVDSTLKIQPAKLEDSAVYLCASSQQSPKGSPLHFGNGTRLTVT.

This clonotype has ten or more counts. The V call is TRBV6-1, the J call TRBJ1-3; 9 bases align to TRBD1. The germline V gene encodes CDR1 MNHNS and CDR2 SASEGT. The trim removed 7 bases at V and 3 bases at J, leaving 4 bases unmatched. The CDR3 contains 14 residues. The CDR3 sequence is CASKDRGYGNTIYF. The CDR3 DNA reads as TGTGCCAGCAAGGACAGGGGTTATGGAAACACCATATATTTT.

The CDR3 DNA is TGTGCCAGCAGCGTAGGGAGCGACTCCGAGCAGTACTTC. As protein: CASSVGSDSEQYF. J is TRBJ2-7 and V is TRBV9; no reliable D call. Trimming stripped 0 bases from V and 6 bases from J, with 10 bases between. From germline, CDR1 is SGDLS and CDR2 YYNGEE. The CDR3 length is 13 residues.

The sample holds many counts of this clonotype. The genes are TRBV5-1 and TRBJ1-6, with D possibly TRBD1 on 5 matching bases. The CDR3 loop spans 14 amino acids. Germline loops: CDR1 SGHRS, CDR2 YFSETQ. The V end was cut by 5 bases, the J end by 7 bases, with 13 bases between. The DNA for the CDR3 is TGCGCCAGCAGGATCTCGGGGGAAAATTCACCCCTCCACTTT. This translates into CASRISGENSPLHF.

This chain links TRBV6-5 with TRBJ2-6; perhaps TRBD2 as D (7 bases). The V end was cut by 2 bases, the J end by 1 base, with 9 bases between. CDR3 length: 16 amino acids. In germline, CDR1 is MNHEY, CDR2 SVGAGI. The DNA for the CDR3 is TGTGCCAGCAGTTACGGGAGGGGGTCTGGGGCCAACGTCCTGACTTTC. Translated: CASSYGRGSGANVLTF.

This clonotype has a count of ten or more. CDR3: CASRNLSGPTKQFF. The CDR3 DNA follows: TGCGCCAGCAGGAACCTTTCGGGGCCAACGAAACAGTTCTTC. The rearrangement links TRBV5-1 to TRBJ2-1; D is possibly TRBD1 or TRBD2 (5 bases each). CDR1 and CDR2 (germline): SGHRS, YFSETQ. This CDR3 comprises 14 residues. Trimming left V 5 bases short and J 13 bases short, with 22 bases between.

The chain links TRBV20-1 to TRBJ1-1, with D perhaps TRBD1 (6 bases). The V end lost 4 bases, the J end lost 0 bases, and 9 bases lay between the germline ends. The CDR3 length is 13 residues. Germline V gene data show CDR1 as DFQATT and CDR2 as SNEGSKA (reference sequence). CDR3 nucleotide sequence: TGCAGTGCTACCGGGACAATGAACACTGAAGCTTTCTTT. The encoded protein is CSATGTMNTEAFF.

This clonotype was detected a few times. V is TRBV20-1 and J is TRBJ2-1; D unresolved. The length of the CDR3 is 14 residues. V lost 3 bases, J lost 0 bases, and 9 bases lay in between. Per germline, CDR1 DFQATT and CDR2 SNEGSKA (reference sequence). CDR3 DNA: TGCAGTGCTAGTGTAGCCCCCTCCTACAATGAGCAGTTCTTC. Its protein is CSASVAPSYNEQFF.

This clonotype was counted many times. For the CDR3, the DNA is TGTGCCAGCAGCTTGGGATGGGGTCGGAATGAGCAGTTCTTC. It codes for CASSLGWGRNEQFF. The chain couples TRBV5-8 to TRBJ2-1; D not resolved. There are 14 residues in the CDR3. The germline V and J ends were trimmed by 0 bases and 7 bases, with 11 bases remaining between them. Germline CDR1 reads SGHTS; CDR2 reads YDEGEE.

This clonotype showed up just a few times. The V call is TRBV10-3, the J call TRBJ2-2; D not resolved. This CDR3 spans 13 amino acids. The V and J ends lost 7 bases and 3 bases respectively, with 9 bases between them. From germline, CDR1 is ENHRY and CDR2 SYGVKD. Here the CDR3 DNA reads TGTGCCATCAACCACCGAGACACCGGGGAGCTGTTTTTT. Protein: CAINHRDTGELFF.

The chain combines TRBV4-1 with TRBJ1-1; D is undetermined. Germline values: CDR1 MGHRA, CDR2 YSYEKL. V lost 1 base to trimming and J lost 6 bases, with 12 bases between them. This CDR3 is built from 14 residues. CDR3 sequence (DNA): TGCGCCAGCAGCCAAGTACCTAATCGGGCTGAAGCTTTCTTT. Encoded protein: CASSQVPNRAEAFF.

V and J are TRBV2 and TRBJ2-6, with TRBD1 identical over 8 bases. This CDR3 is built from 17 residues. CDR1 and CDR2 (germline): SNHLY, FYNNEI. J was trimmed by 1 base and V by 5 bases; bases with no gene match: 7. CDR3 residues: CASSLQGGVSGANVLTF. The CDR3 DNA reads TGTGCCAGCAGTTTACAGGGGGGAGTTTCTGGGGCCAACGTCCTGACTTTC.

As DNA, the CDR3 is TGTGCCAGCAGCTCCCGGACTAGCGGGAGCACCTACAATGAGCAGTTCTTC. It is translated as CASSSRTSGSTYNEQFF. The chain links TRBV7-3 to TRBJ2-1, with 13 bases lining up with TRBD2. The germline V gene encodes CDR1 SGHTA and CDR2 FQGTGA. The CDR3 runs to 17 residues. The V and J ends lost 4 bases and 2 bases, in that order; junction bases with no gene match: 5.

This sequence joins TRBV11-1 and TRBJ1-3; 7 bases map to TRBD1. CDR1 is SGHAT, CDR2 FQDESV, per germline (reference sequence). Trimming cost V 5 bases and J 0 bases; bases outside gene matches: 13. CDR3 size: 18 residues. CDR3 region: CASSLKGGQTNSGNTIYF. Written as DNA, the CDR3 is TGTGCCAGCAGCCTAAAGGGGGGACAGACGAACTCTGGAAACACCATATATTTT.

Only a few counts were recorded for this clonotype. Compared with germline, one end of the junction differs, possibly owing to a read error. V and J are TRBV9 and TRBJ2-1; the D is unclear. CDR3 length equals 19 residues. Germline CDR1 and CDR2: SGDLS and YYNGEE. CDR3 sequence reads: CASSVGTVGTAPFYNDQFF. CDR3 coding DNA: TGTGCCAGCAGCGTAGGAACGGTCGGTACGGCACCTTTTTACAATGATCAGTTCTTC.

V gene TRBV10-3 combines with J gene TRBJ2-1; 10 bases match TRBD1. Germline V CDR1 and CDR2: ENHRY, SYGVKD. After removal of 5 bases from V and 4 bases from J, the junction contained 5 bases not matched to a gene. CDR3 length: 15 residues. CDR3 region: CAISTGQGTYNEQFF. The CDR3 region has the DNA TGTGCCATCAGTACGGGACAGGGGACTTACAATGAGCAGTTCTTC.

The rearrangement links TRBV7-7 to TRBJ2-1, with 8 bases that match TRBD2. The CDR3 is 15 residues long. Germline-derived CDR1 and CDR2 are SSHAT and FNYEAQ (reference sequence). V shed 5 bases and J 10 bases; nucleotides not matched to a gene: 13. The CDR3 sequence is CASSPITGGAGEQFF. CDR3 bases: TGTGCCAGCAGCCCCATTACCGGGGGGGCCGGGGAGCAGTTCTTC.

This chain links TRBV18 with TRBJ1-2; 8 nucleotides align to TRBD1. The CDR3 is 18 residues long. The germline gives CDR1 KGHSH, CDR2 LQKENI. Losses at the gene ends were 0 bases for V and 3 bases for J; bases not matched to a gene: 12. CDR3 residues: CASSPPGVVTGGYYGYTF. CDR3 DNA sequence: TGTGCCAGCTCACCACCGGGTGTTGTCACAGGGGGTTACTATGGCTACACCTTC.